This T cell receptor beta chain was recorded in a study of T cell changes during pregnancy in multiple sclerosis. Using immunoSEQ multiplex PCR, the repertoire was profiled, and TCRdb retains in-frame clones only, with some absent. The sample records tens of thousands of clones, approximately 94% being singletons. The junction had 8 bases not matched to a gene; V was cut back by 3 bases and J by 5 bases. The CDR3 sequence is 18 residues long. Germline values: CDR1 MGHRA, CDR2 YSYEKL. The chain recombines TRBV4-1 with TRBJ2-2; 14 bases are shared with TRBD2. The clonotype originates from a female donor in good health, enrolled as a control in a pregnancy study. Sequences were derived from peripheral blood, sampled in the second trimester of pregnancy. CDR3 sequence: CASSHGLAGGLMTGELFF. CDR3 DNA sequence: TGCGCCAGCAGCCATGGACTAGCGGGGGGCTTGATGACCGGGGAGCTGTTTTTT.